The clone carrying this T cell receptor beta chain has just one count. Its antigen is as yet unknown. This record belongs to a study of siplizumab effects on memory and regulatory T cells. Study-wide results and limits: Alloreactive CD4+ clones that could be mapped were on average approximately 69% Treg-derived with siplizumab, against 25% to 30% in controls. Roughly 80-95% of dividing CD4+ or CD8+ clones were without an attributable naive or memory phenotype.

The V end lost 7 bases, the J end lost 5 bases, and 14 bases lay between the germline ends. This CDR3 contains 13 residues. In germline, CDR1 is SNHLY, CDR2 FYNNEI. Generated by immunoSEQ multiplex PCR, the TCRdb table keeps only in-frame clones and is missing some. The sample shows 95,000 to 110,000 clones, 93% of them seen only once. Sample: Tregs sorted from blood. The receptor was derived from a human donor in good health. This chain links TRBV2 with TRBJ2-5; TRBD2 is a possible D gene (5 bases). This CDR3 reads CASNGDRWETQYF. For the CDR3, the DNA is TGTGCCAGCAACGGGGATAGATGGGAGACCCAGTACTTC.